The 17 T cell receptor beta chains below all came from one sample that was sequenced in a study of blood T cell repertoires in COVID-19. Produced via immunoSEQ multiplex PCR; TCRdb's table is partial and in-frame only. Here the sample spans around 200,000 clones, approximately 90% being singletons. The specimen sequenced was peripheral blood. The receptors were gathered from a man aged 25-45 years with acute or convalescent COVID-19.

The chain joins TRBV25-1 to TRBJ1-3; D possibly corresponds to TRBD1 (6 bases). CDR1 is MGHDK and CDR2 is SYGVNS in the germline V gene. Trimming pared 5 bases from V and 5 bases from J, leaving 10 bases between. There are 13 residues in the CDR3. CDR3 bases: TGTGCCAGCAGTCCTACAGGGAGAAACACCATATATTTT. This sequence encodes CASSPTGRNTIYF.

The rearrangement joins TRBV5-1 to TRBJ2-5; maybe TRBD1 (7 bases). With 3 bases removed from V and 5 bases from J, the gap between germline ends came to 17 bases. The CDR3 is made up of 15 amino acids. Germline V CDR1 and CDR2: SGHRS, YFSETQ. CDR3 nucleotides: TGCGCCAGCAGCTGGGCAGGGGGGCCGTCGGAGACCCAGTACTTC. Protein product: CASSWAGGPSETQYF.

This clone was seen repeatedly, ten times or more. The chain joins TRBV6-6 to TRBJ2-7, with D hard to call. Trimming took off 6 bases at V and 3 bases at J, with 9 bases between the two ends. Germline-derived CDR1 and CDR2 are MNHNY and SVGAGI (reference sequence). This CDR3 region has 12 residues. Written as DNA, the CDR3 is TGTGCCAGCAGATCCCTTCTCTACGAGCAGTACTTC. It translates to CASRSLLYEQYF.

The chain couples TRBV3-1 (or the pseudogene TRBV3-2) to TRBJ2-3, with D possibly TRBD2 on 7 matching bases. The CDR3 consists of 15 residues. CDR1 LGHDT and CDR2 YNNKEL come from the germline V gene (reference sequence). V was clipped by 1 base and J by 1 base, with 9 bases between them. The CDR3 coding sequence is TGTGCCAGCAGCCAAGGCGGGGGCGGCACAGATACGCAGTATTTT. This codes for CASSQGGGGTDTQYF.

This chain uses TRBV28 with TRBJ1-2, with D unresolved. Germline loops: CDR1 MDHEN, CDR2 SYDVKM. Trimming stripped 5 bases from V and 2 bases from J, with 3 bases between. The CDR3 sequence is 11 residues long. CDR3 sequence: CASSPNYGYTF. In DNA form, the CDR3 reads TGTGCCAGCAGTCCAAACTATGGCTACACCTTC.

The CDR3 reads CASSQVFRGSSTDTQYF. The CDR3 DNA is TGTGCCAGCAGCCAAGTGTTTAGGGGGTCCAGCACAGATACGCAGTATTTT. The chain combines TRBV4-2 with TRBJ2-3; possibly TRBD1 for D (6 bases). Trimming cost V 1 base and J 0 bases, with 14 bases left between them. Looked up from germline, CDR1 is LGHNA and CDR2 is YNFKEQ. The CDR3 length is 17 residues.

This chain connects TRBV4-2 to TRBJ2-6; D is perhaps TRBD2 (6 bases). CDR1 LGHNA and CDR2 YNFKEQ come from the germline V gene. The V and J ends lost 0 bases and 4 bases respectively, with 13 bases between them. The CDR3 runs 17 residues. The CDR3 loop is CASSQDMRGSGANVLTF. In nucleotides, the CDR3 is TGTGCCAGCAGCCAAGATATGCGGGGATCCGGGGCCAACGTCCTGACTTTC.

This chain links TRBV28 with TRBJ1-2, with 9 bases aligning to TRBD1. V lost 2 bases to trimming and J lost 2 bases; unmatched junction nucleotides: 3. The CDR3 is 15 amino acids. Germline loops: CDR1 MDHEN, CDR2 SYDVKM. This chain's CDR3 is CASSLGTGRNYGYTF. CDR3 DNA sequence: TGTGCCAGCAGTTTAGGGACAGGGAGGAACTATGGCTACACCTTC.

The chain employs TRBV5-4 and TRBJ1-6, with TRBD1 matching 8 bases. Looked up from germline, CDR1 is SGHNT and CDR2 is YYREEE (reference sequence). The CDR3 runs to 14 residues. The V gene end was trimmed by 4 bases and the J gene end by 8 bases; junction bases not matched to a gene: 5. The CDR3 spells CASSTGQGDSPLHF. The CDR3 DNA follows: TGTGCCAGCAGCACTGGACAGGGCGATTCACCCCTCCACTTT.

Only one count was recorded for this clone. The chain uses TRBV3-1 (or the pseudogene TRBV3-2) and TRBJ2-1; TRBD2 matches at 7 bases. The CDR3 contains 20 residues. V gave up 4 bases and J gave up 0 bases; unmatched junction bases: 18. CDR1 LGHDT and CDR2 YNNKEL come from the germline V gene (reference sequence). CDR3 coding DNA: TGTGCCAGCAGCCCCAACCCCGGCCAGCGGGGTGCCAGCTCCTACAATGAGCAGTTCTTC. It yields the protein CASSPNPGQRGASSYNEQFF.

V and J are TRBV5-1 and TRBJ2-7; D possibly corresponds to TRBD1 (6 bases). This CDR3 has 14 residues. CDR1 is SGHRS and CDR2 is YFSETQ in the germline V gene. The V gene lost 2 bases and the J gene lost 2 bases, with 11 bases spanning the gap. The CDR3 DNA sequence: TGCGCCAGCAGCTTAGGGACACATACCTACGAGCAGTACTTC. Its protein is CASSLGTHTYEQYF. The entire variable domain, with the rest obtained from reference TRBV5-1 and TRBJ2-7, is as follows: KAGVTQTPRYLIKTRGQQVTLSCSPISGHRSVSWYQQTPGQGLQFLFEYFSETQRNKGNFPGRFSGRQFSNSRSEMNVSTLELGDSALYLCASSLGTHTYEQYFGPGTRLTVT.

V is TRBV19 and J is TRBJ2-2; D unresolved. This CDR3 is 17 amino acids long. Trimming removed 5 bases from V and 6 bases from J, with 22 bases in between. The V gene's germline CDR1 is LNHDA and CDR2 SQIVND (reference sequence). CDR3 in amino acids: CASSLAITTFSSGELFF. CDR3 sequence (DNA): TGTGCCAGTAGTTTAGCTATAACCACCTTTAGTTCCGGGGAGCTGTTTTTT.

CDR3 nucleotide sequence: TGCGCCAGCAGCAAAAAGGGGGGACAGGAGGACAATGAGCAGTTCTTC. Translating it yields CASSKKGGQEDNEQFF. The genes are TRBV4-1 and TRBJ2-1; 8 bases align to TRBD1. After removal of 5 bases from V and 5 bases from J, the junction contained 11 bases not matched to a gene. The length of the CDR3 is 16 residues. The V gene's germline CDR1 is MGHRA and CDR2 YSYEKL.

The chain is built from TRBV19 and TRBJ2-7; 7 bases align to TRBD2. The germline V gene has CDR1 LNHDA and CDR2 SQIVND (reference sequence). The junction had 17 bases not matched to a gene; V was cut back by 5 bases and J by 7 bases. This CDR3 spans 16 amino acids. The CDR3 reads CASSPETSASEREQYF. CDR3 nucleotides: TGTGCCAGTAGTCCGGAAACTAGCGCCTCAGAACGGGAGCAGTACTTC.

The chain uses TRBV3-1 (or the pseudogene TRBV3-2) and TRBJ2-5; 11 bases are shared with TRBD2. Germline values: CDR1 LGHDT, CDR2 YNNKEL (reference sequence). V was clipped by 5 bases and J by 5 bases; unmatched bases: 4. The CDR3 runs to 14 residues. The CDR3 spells CASSKTSGDETQYF. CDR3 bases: TGTGCCAGCAGCAAGACTAGCGGGGATGAGACCCAGTACTTC.

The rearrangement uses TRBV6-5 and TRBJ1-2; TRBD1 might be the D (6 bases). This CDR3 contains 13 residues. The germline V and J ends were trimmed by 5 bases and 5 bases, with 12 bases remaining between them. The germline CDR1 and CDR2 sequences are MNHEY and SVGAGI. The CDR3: CASSPWTVYGYTF. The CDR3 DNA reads TGTGCCAGCAGTCCCTGGACAGTGTATGGCTACACCTTC.

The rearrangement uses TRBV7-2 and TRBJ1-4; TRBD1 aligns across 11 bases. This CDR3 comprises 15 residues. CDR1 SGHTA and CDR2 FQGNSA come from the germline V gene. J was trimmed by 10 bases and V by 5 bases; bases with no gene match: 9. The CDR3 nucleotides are TGTGCCAGCAGCGGACGGACAGGGGGCGTCGGAAAACTGTTTTTT. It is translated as CASSGRTGGVGKLFF.